This T cell receptor (beta chain) was found in a study of OX40 agonist ivuxolimab in advanced cancers. Overall study: In this trial design, patients received ivuxolimab intravenously at 0.01 to 10 mg/kg every 2 weeks. Dose-escalation patients were diagnosed with hepatocellular carcinoma, melanoma, renal cell cancer or head and neck cancer. Participants averaged 60 years of age (range about 23 to 80) and were less than 85% male.

To note about this clone: Its antigen is as yet unknown.

The CDR3 has 14 amino acids. The junction had 5 bases not matched to a gene; V was cut back by 4 bases and J by 6 bases. The V gene's germline CDR1 is SQVTM and CDR2 ANQGSEA. Here immunoSEQ multiplex PCR was the method, and the copy in TCRdb shows in-frame clones only, minus some. The data contain about 100,000 clones, over 75% of them seen just once; the ten biggest clones take up over 0.3%. Broader study findings: Averaged across samples, CD8+ T cells carried more expanded clones than CD4+ did.

The rearrangement uses TRBV29-1 and TRBJ2-1; 11 bases map to TRBD2. This receptor was taken from an adult with an advanced solid tumor such as melanoma, head and neck, liver or kidney cancer. The sequencing here drew on CD4+ or CD8+ T cells sorted from blood, taken in a trial of the OX40 agonist ivuxolimab. Written as DNA, the CDR3 is TGCAGCGTTGCTGCTAGCGGGAGGCTCAATGAGCAGTTCTTC. It encodes CSVAASGRLNEQFF.